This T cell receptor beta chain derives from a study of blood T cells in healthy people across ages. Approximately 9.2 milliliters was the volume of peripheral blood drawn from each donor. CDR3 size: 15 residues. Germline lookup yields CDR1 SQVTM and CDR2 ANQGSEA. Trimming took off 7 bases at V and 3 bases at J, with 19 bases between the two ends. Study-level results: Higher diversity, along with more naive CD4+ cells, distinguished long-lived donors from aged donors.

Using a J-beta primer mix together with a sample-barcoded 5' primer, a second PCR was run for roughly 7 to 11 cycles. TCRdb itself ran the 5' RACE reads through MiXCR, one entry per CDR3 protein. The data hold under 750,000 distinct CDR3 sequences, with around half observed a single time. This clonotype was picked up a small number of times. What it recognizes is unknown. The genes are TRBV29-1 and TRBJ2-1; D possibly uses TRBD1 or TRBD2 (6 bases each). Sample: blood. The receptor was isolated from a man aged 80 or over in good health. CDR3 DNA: TGCAGCGCACTCGGGGGCAAGGTCGGCTACAATGAGCAGTTCTTC. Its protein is CSALGGKVGYNEQFF.